This T cell receptor beta chain was found in a study of cytomegalovirus exposure and HLA in healthy donors. Whole-study results and caveats: Most subjects had HLA-A and HLA-B alleles reportedly predicted accurately by TCR beta sequences. No immune exposure information besides CMV serostatus was available. The authors later linked a missense DCLRE1C variant to TCR beta V- and J-gene trimming.

Trimming cost V 3 bases and J 2 bases; bases outside gene matches: 7. Looked up from germline, CDR1 is SGHRS and CDR2 is YFSETQ. This CDR3 is 16 amino acids long. To note about this clone: Its specificity is not known.

The PCR was carried out with 60 Vbeta primers and 13 Jbeta primers. Using immunoSEQ multiplex PCR, the repertoire was profiled, and TCRdb retains in-frame clones only, with some absent. The profile shows a few hundred thousand clones, around 90% of them singletons. Sequencing was done on a sample of PBMCs. The sequence came from a girl aged 2 to 10 in good health and CMV-seronegative. This chain joins TRBV5-1 and TRBJ1-5, with 8 bases aligning to TRBD1. CDR3 sequence (DNA): TGCGCCAGCAGCTCGCAGCAGGGGGCGCGCAATCAGCCCCAGCATTTT. Its translation: CASSSQQGARNQPQHF.